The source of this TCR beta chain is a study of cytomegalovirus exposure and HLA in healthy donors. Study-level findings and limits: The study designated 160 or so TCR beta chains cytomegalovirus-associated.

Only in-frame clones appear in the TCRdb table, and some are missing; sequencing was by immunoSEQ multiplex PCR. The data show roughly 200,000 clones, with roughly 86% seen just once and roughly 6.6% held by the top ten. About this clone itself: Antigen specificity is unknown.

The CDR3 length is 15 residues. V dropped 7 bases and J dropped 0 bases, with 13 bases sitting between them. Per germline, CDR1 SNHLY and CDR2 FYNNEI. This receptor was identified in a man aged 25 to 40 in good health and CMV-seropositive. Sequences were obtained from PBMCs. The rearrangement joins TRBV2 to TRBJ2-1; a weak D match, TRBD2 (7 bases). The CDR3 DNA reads TGTGCCAGCATGGCGGGGGCCAGCTCCTACAATGAGCAGTTCTTC. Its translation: CASMAGASSYNEQFF.